Included here is one T cell receptor beta chain sequence, with context. The CDR3 is made up of 15 amino acids. V shed 1 base and J shed 8 bases, with 12 bases lying between them. Germline CDR1 reads LNHDA; CDR2 reads SQIVND (reference sequence). This specimen belongs to a study of blood T cell repertoires in COVID-19. Measured with immunoSEQ multiplex PCR; TCRdb has only the in-frame clones, and not every one. The sample has around 260,000 clones, under 90% seen once. The source of this sequence is a man aged 55 to 70 with acute or convalescent COVID-19. Sequenced sample: peripheral blood. The rearrangement joins TRBV19 to TRBJ1-6, with D perhaps TRBD1 (5 bases). CDR3 nucleotide sequence: TGTGCCAGTAGTATAGTAAGGGGCGGATATTCACCCCTCCACTTT. Amino acids: CASSIVRGGYSPLHF.